This T cell receptor beta chain was sequenced for a study of CD8+ T cells in alopecia areata. Study information: Using the percentage of affected scalp area, treated patients' severity was scored. Study-level points and caveats: In scalp and blood, many expanded lesional clones persisted during tofacitinib. Scalp clonality and expanded CD8+ clones among the top 100 showed significant decreases with tofacitinib. In lesional scalp, particularly from alopecia totalis/universalis, clonality was higher than in normal scalp.

Extracted RNA was reverse transcribed, and the resulting cDNA served as sequencing template. Assay used: immunoSEQ multiplex PCR; TCRdb lists only in-frame clones, some missing. The data contain under 350,000 clones, over 45% of them seen just once; the ten biggest clones take up over 1.5%. Germline loops: CDR1 MDHEN, CDR2 SYDVKM. J lost 3 bases, V lost 7 bases, and 1 base had no gene match. CDR3 size: 12 residues. Stated treatment: oral pan-JAK inhibitor, 5-10 mg twice daily. On this clone: Its antigen is as yet unknown.

The material sequenced was CD4+ T cells sorted from blood, taken at week 24, from a patient treated with tofacitinib. The sequence came from a human donor with alopecia areata. The chain carries TRBV28 and TRBJ2-5, with TRBD1 matching over 8 bases. The CDR3 nucleotides are TGTGCCAGCAACAGGGGGAAAGAGACCCAGTACTTC. It encodes CASNRGKETQYF.